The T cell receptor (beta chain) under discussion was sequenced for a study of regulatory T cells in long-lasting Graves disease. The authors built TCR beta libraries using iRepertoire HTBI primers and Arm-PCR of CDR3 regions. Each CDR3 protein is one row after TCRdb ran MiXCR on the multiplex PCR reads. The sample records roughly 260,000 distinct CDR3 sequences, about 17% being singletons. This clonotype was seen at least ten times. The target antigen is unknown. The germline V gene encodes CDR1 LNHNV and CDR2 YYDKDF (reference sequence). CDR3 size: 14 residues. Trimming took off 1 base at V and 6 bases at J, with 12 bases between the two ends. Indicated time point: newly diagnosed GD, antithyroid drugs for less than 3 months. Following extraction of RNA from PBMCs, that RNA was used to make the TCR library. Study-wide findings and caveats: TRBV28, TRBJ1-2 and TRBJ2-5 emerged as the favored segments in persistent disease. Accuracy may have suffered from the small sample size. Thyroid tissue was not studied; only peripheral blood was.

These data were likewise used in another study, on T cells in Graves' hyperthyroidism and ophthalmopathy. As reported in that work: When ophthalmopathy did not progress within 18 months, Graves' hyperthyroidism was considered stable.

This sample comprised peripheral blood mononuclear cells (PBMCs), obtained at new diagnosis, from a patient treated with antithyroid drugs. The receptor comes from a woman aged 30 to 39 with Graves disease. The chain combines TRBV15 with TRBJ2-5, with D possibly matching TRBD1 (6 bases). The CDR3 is CATSRGTAQKTQYF. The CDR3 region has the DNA TGTGCCACCAGCAGAGGGACAGCTCAAAAGACCCAGTACTTC.